Listed below are T cell receptor beta chains from one sample, sequenced in a study of CD8+ T cells in alopecia areata. Profiling relied on immunoSEQ multiplex PCR, and the TCRdb table lists in-frame clones only, not all of them. The data show about 200,000 clones, 57% seen once. The sample here was CD4+ T cells sorted from blood, taken at week 0. These receptors were obtained from a human donor with alopecia areata. Each CDR3 is given with its conserved first and last residue. D genes are given only for firm matches. Where a row states a size, it is once, few, many or the class of an expanded clone; other rows omit it.

CDR3 protein	CDR3 DNA	V gene	J gene	clone size	D gene
CSVEGTWDRSTDTQYF	TGCAGCGTTGAGGGGACCTGGGACAGGAGCACAGATACGCAGTATTTT	TRBV29-1	TRBJ2-3	-	TRBD1
CSAGTSGGARAFF	TGCAGCGCCGGGACTAGCGGGGGGGCAAGGGCGTTCTTC	TRBV29-1	TRBJ2-1	few	TRBD2
CATSRVDQGDEAFF	TGTGCCACCAGCAGAGTGGACCAAGGGGACGAAGCTTTCTTT	TRBV15	TRBJ1-1	-	-
CASSDWFYGYTF	TGTGCCAGCAGTGACTGGTTCTATGGCTACACCTTC	TRBV25-1	TRBJ1-2	-	-
CASSLDIANTEAFF	TGTGCCAGCAGCCTCGACATTGCCAACACTGAAGCTTTCTTT	TRBV9	TRBJ1-1	-	-
CASRTRLAGNEQFF	TGTGCCAGCAGAACTAGACTAGCGGGCAATGAGCAGTTCTTC	TRBV6-5	TRBJ2-1	once	TRBD2
CACDRRGSYEQYF	TGTGCCTGTGACAGGCGCGGGTCCTACGAGCAGTACTTC	TRBV30	TRBJ2-7	once	-
CACQPVGTSYEQYF	TGTGCCTGCCAACCCGTGGGTACCTCCTACGAGCAGTACTTC	TRBV30	TRBJ2-7	once	-
CASSKMTGQETQYF	TGTGCCAGCAGCAAAATGACGGGACAAGAGACCCAGTACTTC	TRBV7-6	TRBJ2-5	-	-
CASSITGRHGYTF	TGTGCCAGCAGCATTACAGGGAGACATGGCTACACCTTC	TRBV7-3	TRBJ1-2	-	-
CASSQAVRETQYF	TGCGCCAGCAGCCAAGCGGTTCGAGAGACCCAGTACTTC	TRBV4-1	TRBJ2-5	-	-
CASSPTDREDIQYF	TGTGCCAGCTCACCGACGGACAGGGAAGACATTCAGTACTTC	TRBV18	TRBJ2-4	-	TRBD1
CSVEPDRDNEQFF	TGCAGCGTTGAGCCCGACCGAGACAATGAGCAGTTCTTC	TRBV29-1	TRBJ2-1	-	-
CASSPGGTSQYF	TGTGCCAGCAGCCCCGGGGGGACTTCGCAGTACTTC	TRBV9	TRBJ2-7	many	TRBD2
CSAPRGTSDTQYF	TGCAGCGCCCCCCGGGGGACCTCAGATACGCAGTATTTT	TRBV29-1	TRBJ2-3	-	-
CASSREGGGTGELFF	TGTGCCAGCAGCCGAGAGGGGGGCGGCACCGGGGAGCTGTTTTTT	TRBV7-2	TRBJ2-2	-	-
CASSEANGRALHF	TGTGCCAGCAGTGAAGCGAACGGGCGCGCCCTCCACTTC	TRBV6-1	TRBJ1-2	-	-
CASSLVYGTGELFF	TGTGCCAGCAGCTTAGTGTATGGGACCGGGGAGCTGTTTTTT	TRBV7-6	TRBJ2-2	few	-
CASSPPGQGSYEQYF	TGTGCCAGCTCACCACCGGGACAGGGAAGCTACGAGCAGTACTTC	TRBV18	TRBJ2-7	-	TRBD1
CASSGTGTGVPYEQYF	TGTGCCAGCAGCGGAACCGGGACAGGAGTACCCTACGAGCAGTACTTC	TRBV7-9	TRBJ2-7	-	TRBD1
CASTPTSGSTNEQFF	TGCGCCAGCACTCCGACTAGCGGGAGTACAAATGAGCAGTTCTTC	TRBV5-1	TRBJ2-1	once	TRBD2
CASSVATSGGEQYF	TGTGCCAGCAGCGTAGCTACAAGCGGGGGAGAGCAGTACTTC	TRBV9	TRBJ2-7	-	TRBD2
CASSRFGLNNEQFF	TGTGCCAGCAGTCGGTTCGGCCTCAACAATGAGCAGTTCTTC	TRBV27	TRBJ2-1	-	-
CASSPSYGQGTEKLFF	TGTGCCAGCTCACCCAGTTACGGACAGGGGACTGAAAAACTGTTTTTT	TRBV18	TRBJ1-4	-	TRBD1
CASSSIQGAEETQYF	TGTGCCAGCAGCTCCATACAGGGGGCTGAAGAGACCCAGTACTTC	TRBV11-2	TRBJ2-5	-	TRBD1
CASSLTGEQNTEAFF	TGCGCCAGCAGCTTGACAGGGGAGCAGAACACTGAAGCTTTCTTT	TRBV5-1	TRBJ1-1	few	TRBD1
CASSFRGPQETQYF	TGTGCCAGCAGTTTCAGGGGGCCCCAAGAGACCCAGTACTTC	TRBV27	TRBJ2-5	-	TRBD1
CASSFWGLYEQYF	TGTGCCAGCAGCTTTTGGGGACTCTACGAGCAGTACTTC	TRBV7-8	TRBJ2-7	-	-
CASSQGVSSGPAKNIQYF	TGCGCCAGCAGCCAAGGAGTTAGTAGCGGGCCAGCCAAAAACATTCAGTACTTC	TRBV4-1	TRBJ2-4	-	TRBD2
CATSRDLETIHAQYF	TGTGCCACCAGCAGAGATCTGGAGACCATCCATGCCCAGTACTTC	TRBV15	TRBJ2-5	few	-
CASSLAGTSGGSLNEQFF	TGCGCCAGCAGCTTGGCTGGGACTAGCGGGGGGTCCTTAAATGAGCAGTTCTTC	TRBV5-1	TRBJ2-1	-	TRBD2
CASSLGQPNTEAFF	TGTGCCAGCAGCCTCGGACAGCCGAACACTGAAGCTTTCTTT	TRBV4-2	TRBJ1-1	few	-
CASSRNGPPNEQFF	TGCGCCAGCAGCCGGAACGGACCTCCCAATGAGCAGTTCTTC	TRBV5-1	TRBJ2-1	-	-
CATSRPEGLNEKLFF	TGTGCCACCAGCAGGCCCGAGGGGCTTAATGAAAAACTGTTTTTT	TRBV15	TRBJ1-4	once	-
CASSLIAGKVDTQYF	TGTGCCAGCAGTTTAATAGCGGGGAAGGTAGATACGCAGTATTTT	TRBV6-5	TRBJ2-3	-	TRBD2
CASSTRVSGANVLTF	TGCGCCAGCAGCACCCGAGTCTCTGGGGCCAACGTCCTGACTTTC	TRBV5-1	TRBJ2-6	-	-
CSVGLAGVSTDTQYF	TGCAGCGTGGGCCTAGCGGGAGTATCCACAGATACGCAGTATTTT	TRBV29-1	TRBJ2-3	many	TRBD2
CASSEALVAATYNEQFF	TGTGCCAGCAGTGAAGCGTTGGTAGCGGCTACCTACAATGAGCAGTTCTTC	TRBV6-1	TRBJ2-1	few	-
CASSLRSPGALAGGRYNEQFF	TGTGCCAGCAGTTTACGTTCGCCAGGGGCACTAGCGGGAGGGCGATACAATGAGCAGTTCTTC	TRBV27	TRBJ2-1	-	TRBD2
CASSVGLTGELFF	TGTGCCAGCAGCGTAGGCCTAACCGGGGAGCTGTTTTTT	TRBV9	TRBJ2-2	-	-
CSASSAAEQFF	TGCAGTGCTAGTAGTGCGGCTGAGCAGTTCTTC	TRBV20-1	TRBJ2-1	-	-
CASSSGQRNQPQHF	TGTGCCAGCAGCTCGGGACAGCGCAATCAGCCCCAGCATTTT	TRBV11-2	TRBJ1-5	-	TRBD1